This record looks at one T cell receptor beta chain sequence and its context. The V end was cut by 1 base, the J end by 2 bases, with 14 bases between. The CDR3 is 16 residues long. CDR1 is LNHNV and CDR2 is YYDKDF in the germline V gene (reference sequence). The assay was immunoSEQ multiplex PCR, and TCRdb's table has in-frame clones only and misses some. The profile covers around 33,000 clones, with over 85% appearing a single time and roughly 5% taken by the ten largest. The data are from a study of T cell changes during pregnancy in multiple sclerosis. The sequence derives from a female donor in good health, enrolled as a control in a pregnancy study. The sequencing here drew on peripheral blood, taken in the third trimester of pregnancy. The chain uses TRBV15 and TRBJ2-5; D gene ambiguous. CDR3 in DNA: TGTGCCACCAGCAGAGCGACGCGGAGAGCGCAAGAGACCCAGTACTTC. As protein: CATSRATRRAQETQYF. The variable domain in full, with the rest retrieved from reference TRBV15 and TRBJ2-5, is DAMVIQNPRYQVTQFGKPVTLSCSQTLNHNVMYWYQQKSSQAPKLLFHYYDKDFNNEADTPDNFQSRRPNTSFCFLDIRSPGLGDTAMYLCATSRATRRAQETQYFGPGTRLLVL.